These 24 T cell receptor beta chains originate from one sample sequenced in a study of blood T cell repertoires in COVID-19. Repertoires were generated with immunoSEQ multiplex PCR, while TCRdb's copy carries only in-frame clones and drops some. The sample has about 180,000 clones; more than 80% are singletons. The specimen was PBMCs or T cells enriched from blood (not recorded which). These receptors originate from a man between 40 and 49 years old who had recovered from COVID-19.

The CDR3 reads CASSIDRDSLLVYGYTF. CDR3 sequence (DNA): TGTGCCAGTAGTATAGACCGGGACAGCCTTTTGGTCTATGGCTACACCTTC. The chain is built from TRBV19 and TRBJ1-2; 7 positions match TRBD1. Germline values: CDR1 LNHDA, CDR2 SQIVND (reference sequence). This CDR3 region has 17 residues. Trimming at V came to 0 bases and at J to 4 bases, leaving 11 bases not matched to a gene.

The chain joins TRBV10-3 to TRBJ2-1, with 7 bases matching TRBD1. V shed 8 bases and J 6 bases; nucleotides not matched to a gene: 13. Per the germline V gene, CDR1 is ENHRY and CDR2 is SYGVKD. The CDR3 is made up of 15 amino acids. The CDR3 nucleotides read TGTGCCATCGCAAACCCGGGACAGACGGGCAATGAGCAGTTCTTC. Protein: CAIANPGQTGNEQFF.

J is TRBJ1-2 and V is TRBV6-1; 7 nucleotides line up with TRBD1. The germline V gene has CDR1 MNHNS and CDR2 SASEGT. J lost 8 bases, V lost 0 bases, and 6 bases had no gene match. The CDR3 is 14 residues long. The CDR3 coding sequence is TGTGCCAGCAGTGAAGCGCTCTGGACAGGAGGCTACACCTTC. This codes for CASSEALWTGGYTF.

This CDR3 reads CAWSVQRGETQYF. CDR3 nucleotide sequence: TGTGCCTGGAGTGTACAGCGGGGAGAGACCCAGTACTTC. The chain recombines TRBV30 with TRBJ2-5; 7 bases align to TRBD2. The CDR3 is 13 residues long. Germline CDR1 reads GTSNPN; CDR2 reads SVGIG (reference sequence). V lost 0 bases to trimming and J lost 4 bases; unmatched junction nucleotides: 2. The complete variable domain, with remaining parts taken from reference TRBV30 and TRBJ2-5, reads SQTIHQWPATLVQPVGSPLSLECTVEGTSNPNLYWYRQAAGRGLQLLFYSVGIGQISSEVPQNLSASRPQDRQFILSSKKLLLSDSGFYLCAWSVQRGETQYFGPGTRLLVL.

This clone has more than one count but fewer than ten. CDR3 sequence (DNA): TGTGCCATTCGATCGGGACAGGGGGCTTCACCCCTCCACTTT. Translated, it gives CAIRSGQGASPLHF. This chain connects TRBV10-3 to TRBJ1-6; 12 nucleotides align to TRBD1. J gave up 9 bases and V 9 bases, and 6 bases lay outside the gene matches. The CDR3 contains 14 residues. CDR1 is ENHRY, CDR2 SYGVKD, per germline.

The CDR3 region has the DNA TGTGCCAGCAGTTTATATCCGGCGGGGAACACTGAAGCTTTCTTT. Protein: CASSLYPAGNTEAFF. The chain is built from TRBV27 and TRBJ1-1; D gene unclear. Trimming cost V 1 base and J 1 base, with 10 bases left between them. This CDR3 is built from 15 residues. Germline V gives CDR1 MNHEY, CDR2 SMNVEV (reference sequence).

V gene TRBV5-8 combines with J gene TRBJ1-5, with TRBD1 matching over 7 bases. The CDR3 sequence is 16 residues long. The ends lost 0 bases at V and 5 bases at J; junction bases unmatched: 8. Looked up from germline, CDR1 is SGHTS and CDR2 is YDEGEE. The CDR3 DNA follows: TGTGCCAGCAGCTTGGGCTGGACAGGTGGATATCAGCCCCAGCATTTT. It translates to CASSLGWTGGYQPQHF.

Points on this clone: This sample also contains other DNA sequences that code for the same CDR3. The rearrangement joins TRBV10-1 to TRBJ2-7; 7 positions agree with TRBD1. Germline CDR1 is WNHNN and CDR2 is SYGVQD (reference sequence). The CDR3 is made up of 13 amino acids. Unmatched junction bases numbered 5, after V lost 6 bases and J lost 3 bases. The DNA of the CDR3 is TGCGCCAGCAGCCCGGGACAGAGCTACGAGCAGTACTTC. Amino acid sequence: CASSPGQSYEQYF.

The chain joins TRBV5-6 to TRBJ2-7; possible D gene TRBD1, 5 bases. Germline CDR1 and CDR2: SGHDT and YYEEEE. The CDR3 length is 14 residues. Trimming removed 3 bases from V and 3 bases from J, with 13 bases in between. CDR3: CASSSSDSYYEQYF. The CDR3 DNA sequence: TGTGCCAGCAGCTCATCTGACAGCTACTACGAGCAGTACTTC.

Comments on this clone: Other nucleotide sequences in the sample specify the same CDR3. V gene TRBV28 combines with J gene TRBJ2-7; 7 nucleotides match TRBD2. The germline V gene encodes CDR1 MDHEN and CDR2 SYDVKM. V was clipped by 6 bases and J by 1 base; unmatched bases: 6. This CDR3 is 14 amino acids long. This chain's CDR3 is CASSLGGGSYEQYF. The CDR3, as DNA: TGTGCCAGCAGCCTTGGGGGGGGGTCCTACGAGCAGTACTTC.

The rearrangement uses TRBV6-5 and TRBJ1-3; D remains ambiguous. With 6 bases removed from V and 4 bases from J, the gap between germline ends came to 10 bases. CDR1 and CDR2 from the germline V gene are MNHEY and SVGAGI. This CDR3 has 13 amino acids. CDR3 amino acids: CASRSGEGNTIYF. Here the CDR3 DNA reads TGTGCCAGCAGATCGGGAGAAGGAAACACCATATATTTT.

This clone was seen only once. This rearrangement joins TRBV12-3 or TRBV12-4 to TRBJ2-7; maybe TRBD2 (6 bases). The V end lost 6 bases, the J end lost 6 bases, and 15 bases lay between the germline ends. The length of the CDR3 is 13 residues. For the CDR3, the DNA is TGTGCCAGCAGGACCAGTGGGGGGATCGAGCAGTACTTC. Its translation is CASRTSGGIEQYF.

This sequence joins TRBV27 and TRBJ2-2, with 9 bases matching TRBD2. Per the germline V gene, CDR1 is MNHEY and CDR2 is SMNVEV (reference sequence). The CDR3 loop spans 15 amino acids. V was clipped by 3 bases and J by 4 bases; unmatched bases: 3. CDR3: CASSFRGRVTGELFF. CDR3 bases: TGTGCCAGCAGTTTTCGCGGGAGGGTCACCGGGGAGCTGTTTTTT.

The V call is TRBV13, the J call TRBJ1-5; no definite D call. The germline V gene encodes CDR1 PRHDT and CDR2 FYEKMQ (reference sequence). The CDR3 length is 16 residues. The ends were cut back, 5 bases at V and 3 bases at J, with 17 bases in the middle. The CDR3 bases are TGTGCCAGCAGCCGTACCCAATCGGGTAACAATCAGCCCCAGCATTTT. It codes for CASSRTQSGNNQPQHF.

A few counts support this clone. V and J are TRBV28 and TRBJ2-1; TRBD1 aligns across 11 bases. CDR3 length: 15 amino acids. Per germline, CDR1 MDHEN and CDR2 SYDVKM. Germline trimming cut 4 bases from V and 8 bases from J; bases unmatched to any gene: 7. The CDR3 DNA reads as TGTGCCAGCAGTTCTCCCGGACAGGGGGCGGATGAGCAGTTCTTC. Protein sequence: CASSSPGQGADEQFF.

The chain combines TRBV6-5 with TRBJ2-7; D perhaps matches TRBD2 (7 bases). The germline CDR1 and CDR2 sequences are MNHEY and SVGAGI. V lost 6 bases and J 1 base, leaving 13 bases between the germline ends. This CDR3 has 14 amino acids. The CDR3 sequence: CASSWGGLSYEQYF. The CDR3, as DNA: TGTGCCAGCAGCTGGGGGGGGCTATCCTACGAGCAGTACTTC.

This chain connects TRBV7-9 to TRBJ2-5, with 9 positions matching TRBD1. Germline V lookup: CDR1 SEHNR, CDR2 FQNEAQ (reference sequence). V shed 5 bases, J shed 3 bases, and the junction held 1 base outside the gene matches. CDR3 length equals 13 residues. The CDR3 DNA reads as TGTGCCAGCAGCCGGACAGGGGAAGAGACCCAGTACTTC. Its translation is CASSRTGEETQYF.

This chain connects TRBV3-1 (or the pseudogene TRBV3-2) to TRBJ2-2, with TRBD1 matching over 9 bases. Germline V gene data show CDR1 as LGHDT and CDR2 as YNNKEL (reference sequence). This CDR3 has 16 amino acids. V shed 2 bases and J 4 bases; nucleotides not matched to a gene: 5. The CDR3 loop reads CASSQTGTGSTGELFF. The DNA of the CDR3 is TGTGCCAGCAGCCAAACCGGGACAGGGTCCACCGGGGAGCTGTTTTTT.

This sequence joins TRBV10-3 and TRBJ2-7, with D perhaps TRBD1 (5 bases). Trimming cost V 10 bases and J 9 bases, with 13 bases left between them. The CDR3 totals 10 residues. Germline-derived CDR1 and CDR2 are ENHRY and SYGVKD. CDR3 in DNA: TGTGCCACCCTCGACAGATTGCAGTACTTC. It encodes CATLDRLQYF.

This chain joins TRBV19 and TRBJ1-3; the D gene is possibly TRBD1 (5 bases). This CDR3 is built from 15 residues. V dropped 6 bases and J dropped 2 bases, with 14 bases sitting between them. Per germline, CDR1 LNHDA and CDR2 SQIVND (reference sequence). CDR3: CASSLGTGAGNTIYF. The CDR3 coding sequence is TGTGCCAGTAGCCTAGGGACGGGAGCTGGAAACACCATATATTTT.

The chain is built from TRBV28 and TRBJ2-3; D gene ambiguous. The CDR3 has 13 residues. With 3 bases removed from V and 3 bases from J, the gap between germline ends came to 7 bases. Germline CDR1 and CDR2: MDHEN and SYDVKM. CDR3: CASSFLATDTQYF. The CDR3 nucleotides are TGTGCCAGCAGTTTCCTGGCTACAGATACGCAGTATTTT. The full variable domain, with the rest looked up from reference TRBV28 and TRBJ2-3, is DVKVTQSSRYLVKRTGEKVFLECVQDMDHENMFWYRQDPGLGLRLIYFSYDVKMKEKGDIPEGYSVSREKKERFSLILESASTNQTSMYLCASSFLATDTQYFGPGTRLTVL.

The chain recombines TRBV5-1 with TRBJ1-1, with D tentatively TRBD1 (6 bases). The CDR3 runs 14 residues. Germline assignment: CDR1 SGHRS and CDR2 YFSETQ. V lost 4 bases and J lost 5, with 15 bases in between. The CDR3 reads CASSNTGSGTEAFF. CDR3 in DNA: TGCGCCAGCAGCAATACAGGGTCTGGGACTGAAGCTTTCTTT.

The rearrangement uses TRBV5-6 and TRBJ2-7, with 7 bases identical to TRBD2. CDR1 SGHDT and CDR2 YYEEEE come from the germline V gene. V trimming: 5 bases; J trimming: 2 bases; junction bases outside the gene matches: 13. The CDR3 extends over 16 amino acids. The DNA for the CDR3 is TGTGCCAGCAGACCGGCACGTTCAGCGGGGCCCTACGAGCAGTACTTC. Residues: CASRPARSAGPYEQYF.

This clone is labeled as medium-sized (0.01 to 0.1%). V usage is TRBV5-4 and J usage is TRBJ1-1; D might be TRBD1 (5 bases). The CDR3 has 14 amino acids. Germline V CDR1 and CDR2: SGHNT, YYREEE (reference sequence). The ends were cut back, 0 bases at V and 2 bases at J, with 8 bases in the middle. CDR3 residues: CASSLGTLNTEAFF. CDR3 nucleotides: TGTGCCAGCAGCTTGGGGACACTAAACACTGAAGCTTTCTTT.